This TCR beta chain is drawn from a study of blood T cell repertoires in COVID-19 (dated by TCRdb to the early 2020s). General notes on the study: Collaborator samples came from the United States, Italy and Spain and covered acute and convalescent phases of COVID-19. The material from the prospective study consisted of cDNA or gDNA derived from T cells, B-cell-depleted T cells, or PBMCs. Deeply sampled blood TCRbeta repertoires from subjects exposed to, actively infected with, or recovered from COVID-19 were included in the dataset. The repertoires were made available in a free public database intended to serve as a resource for research on the immune response to SARS-CoV-2. The samples were drawn from two sources: the first 160 participants of the ongoing ImmuneRACE study, and 1,000 to 1,500 subjects contributed by 6 global collaborators. The sample metadata nearly always contained a de-identified subject ID, COVID-19 status, age in years and sex. Where HLA class I and class II types were available, the types were taken from metadata supplied by the sample provider, not from assay-based typing. General findings and caveats noted by the study authors: How much clinical and demographic metadata was included differed by source and by participant, and the metadata was provided uncurated.

Regarding this clone: Its antigen is unknown. No per-base quality is available; no much larger clone lies one base away.

TCRbeta CDR3 regions were amplified from genomic DNA using the immunoSEQ Assay, a bias-controlled multiplex PCR. As for the authors' bioinformatics: The number of nucleated cells in each sample was estimated from the amplification of reference gene primers within the assay. To quantify the absolute abundance of each unique TCRbeta CDR3 rearrangement, sequence reads were collapsed and filtered. For each sample, productive Simpson clonality was calculated as the square root of Simpson's diversity index over productive rearrangements. Imported from immuneACCESS, the table was reduced by TCRdb to in-frame sequences with V and J called. These copies leave out some clones; in studies compared against another copy, an unresolved V gene accounts for under half, and the cause of the remainder is not known. V and J calls plus clone size are reproduced from that table; the DNA served to infer D and trimming. The sample records more than 110,000 clones, roughly 85% of which are singletons. The top ten clonotypes cover around 2.9% of the sample.

CDR1 and CDR2 are read off the germline V gene as MNHEY and SVGAGI. A distance of 12 bases separates the germline ends of V and J, which lose 5 bases and 7 bases respectively. From its cysteine to its phenylalanine, the CDR3 spans 13 amino acids. Of the read, only the CDR3 DNA is kept; its 39 bases are in frame from base 1. Whole blood was collected in K2EDTA tubes by collaborating institutions according to the institutions' own protocols. For TCRbeta analysis, collaborators shipped samples as frozen whole blood, isolated PBMCs, or DNA extracted from either of those sample types. Recombination joined TRBV6-5 with TRBJ1-5, with the D gene not confidently named. The TCR originated in a middle-aged man with acute or convalescent COVID-19. Sequences were obtained from peripheral blood. For the CDR3, the sequence is CASSRTEDQPQHF. At the DNA level, the sequence is TGTGCCAGCAGTAGGACGGAGGACCAGCCCCAGCATTTT.